This is a list of T cell receptor beta chains from one sample in a study of T cell responses to AZD1222 COVID-19 vaccine. Profiled with immunoSEQ multiplex PCR; TCRdb holds only in-frame clones, not every one. This table has about 130,000 clones, around 90% appearing once. The starting material was peripheral blood, obtained on day 0 of AZD1222 vaccination. The receptors originated from an adult in good health. Both conserved end residues are part of each CDR3. D genes are given only for firm matches. Expanded clones get a size class; other rows say once, few or many, or leave the size out.

j_call clone_size v_call d_call cdr3_nt cdr3_aa
TRBJ1-2 . TRBV6-1 . TGTGCCAGCAGTGAAAATGTTGGACCCGGGGAGTATGGCTACACCTTC CASSENVGPGEYGYTF
TRBJ2-1 . TRBV5-1 TRBD2 TGCGCCAGCAGCTTGGGGACTAGCGGGTCCAATGAGCAGTTCTTC CASSLGTSGSNEQFF
TRBJ1-5 . TRBV7-2 TRBD1 TGTGCCAGCAGCTCTACAGGGGGCGGCAATCAGCCCCAGCATTTT CASSSTGGGNQPQHF
TRBJ2-3 . TRBV9 TRBD2 TGTGCCAGCAGCGTTACACTAGCGGGCACAGATACGCAGTATTTT CASSVTLAGTDTQYF
TRBJ2-1 . TRBV6-5 . TGTGCCAGCAGTTACTCGAGTGGGGGGGCGGTCAATGAGCAGTTCTTC CASSYSSGGAVNEQFF
TRBJ1-1 . TRBV7-3 TRBD1 TGTGCCAGCAGCCTACAGGGGCTGAACACTGAAGCTTTCTTT CASSLQGLNTEAFF
TRBJ1-5 once TRBV7-2 . TGTGCCAGTAGCTTAGCGCTAAGCAATCAGCCCCAGCATTTT CASSLALSNQPQHF
TRBJ2-5 . TRBV12-5 . TGTGCTAGTGGTTGGGGCGGGGGAGGACAGGAGACCCAGTACTTC CASGWGGGGQETQYF
TRBJ1-2 . TRBV15 . TGTGCCACCAGCAGAGATGTAGGGTCTTGGAATGGCTACACCTTC CATSRDVGSWNGYTF
TRBJ2-3 once TRBV9 TRBD2 TGTGCCAGCAGCGTGCAGACACTAGCGGGGGGAACAGATACGCAGTATTTT CASSVQTLAGGTDTQYF
TRBJ2-3 . TRBV27 TRBD2 TGTGCCAGCAGTTTATTCCCTAGCGGGGGGACCAGGAAGAACACAGATACGCAGTATTTT CASSLFPSGGTRKNTDTQYF
TRBJ1-4 few TRBV4-3 . TGCGCCAGCGCGGGCAGCGCTAATGAAAAACTGTTTTTT CASAGSANEKLFF
TRBJ2-1 few TRBV30 TRBD2 TGTGCCTGGAGCCCCCGGGGGGGGGAGCGGGGGAAATACAATGAGCAGTTCTTC CAWSPRGGERGKYNEQFF
TRBJ2-3 . TRBV5-1 . TGCGCCAGCAACCCGGACAGCACAGATACGCAGTATTTT CASNPDSTDTQYF
TRBJ1-5 . TRBV6-1 . TGTGCCAGCAGTGAAGTCACAGTTAGCAATCAGCCCCAGCATTTT CASSEVTVSNQPQHF
TRBJ2-2 few TRBV9 TRBD1 TGTGCCAGCAGCTCGGGACAGGGAAGCGCCGGGGAGCTGTTTTTT CASSSGQGSAGELFF
TRBJ2-5 . TRBV3-1/TRBV3-2 . TGTGCCAGCAGCCATTTTCTCATGGGGCCAGAGACCCAGTACTTC CASSHFLMGPETQYF
TRBJ2-2 . TRBV7-3 . TGTGCCAGCAGCTTATTCGGGGCGGTTTCCACCGGGGAGCTGTTTTTT CASSLFGAVSTGELFF
TRBJ1-2 . TRBV28 . TGTGCCAGCACTCAGGCAGGGTATGGCTACACCTTC CASTQAGYGYTF
TRBJ2-2 . TRBV10-2 . TGCGCCAGCAGTGAGACGGTCGGGGAGCTGTTTTTT CASSETVGELFF
TRBJ2-1 . TRBV5-1 . TGCGCCAGCAGCTTCGAGGCGAACGGGGGTAATGAGCAGTTCTTC CASSFEANGGNEQFF
TRBJ1-2 . TRBV6-2/TRBV6-3 . TGTGCCAGCAGTCCCGAACCCTTTTTAGGCAGCGGCTATGGCTACACCTTC CASSPEPFLGSGYGYTF
TRBJ1-1 . TRBV5-1 . TGCGCCAGCAGCTTGGTCCCTGGGCGCACCTTTGAAGCTTTCTTT CASSLVPGRTFEAFF
TRBJ1-2 . TRBV3-1/TRBV3-2 TRBD1 TGTGCCAGCAGCCAAGATACAGGACAGGGGGCTGGCTACACCTTC CASSQDTGQGAGYTF
TRBJ1-2 once TRBV9 . TGTGCCAGCAGCGTAGACGGGTTGGGGGAAGCTAACTATGGCTACACCTTC CASSVDGLGEANYGYTF
TRBJ2-7 . TRBV2 . TGTGCCAGCAGTGATTGGGTCGAGCAGTACTTC CASSDWVEQYF
TRBJ1-1 . TRBV2 . TGTGCCAGCAGGCCGGACGGCACTGAAGCTTTCTTT CASRPDGTEAFF
TRBJ1-5 . TRBV10-1 . TGCGCCAGCAGTGAGTCAGACTTGAATCAGCCCCAGCATTTT CASSESDLNQPQHF
TRBJ1-1 . TRBV5-1 . TGCGCCAGCAGCTTGGAACAGACCAAAGGCTATGGTGGTGAAGCTTTCTTT CASSLEQTKGYGGEAFF
TRBJ1-4 . TRBV30 TRBD1 TGTGCCTGGTGTAAAGGGGGCAAGACTCGGAATGAAAAACTGTTTTTT CAWCKGGKTRNEKLFF
TRBJ2-1 . TRBV11-1 . TGTGCCAGCAGCCACGTTAGGGGGGAGAGGTATGAGCAGTTCTTC CASSHVRGERYEQFF
TRBJ1-1 . TRBV7-3 . TGTGCCAGCAGCCCACAGCCGAACACTGAAGCTTTCTTT CASSPQPNTEAFF
TRBJ1-5 . TRBV5-1 TRBD1 TGCGCCAGCAGCCCGGGGACAGCATATCAGCCCCAGCATTTT CASSPGTAYQPQHF
TRBJ1-2 . TRBV29-1 . TGCAGCGTTGAAGAGCAGACCACCTATGGCTACACCTTC CSVEEQTTYGYTF
TRBJ2-1 . TRBV14 . TGTGCCAGCAGCCAATTGGGCGGGGGCCCGTACAATGAGCAGTTCTTC CASSQLGGGPYNEQFF
TRBJ1-6 . TRBV2 . TGTGCCAGCAGATTAGGGATGGATAATTCACCCCTCCACTTT CASRLGMDNSPLHF
TRBJ1-1 once TRBV3-1/TRBV3-2 . TGTGCCAGCAGCCAAGGGGGAGATGCTGAAGCTTTCTTT CASSQGGDAEAFF
TRBJ1-2 . TRBV19 . TGTGCCAGTAGTATAGTCGGCAGCTCGTATGGCTACACCTTC CASSIVGSSYGYTF
TRBJ2-3 . TRBV18 TRBD2 TGTGCCAGCTCACCCGGGGGGGCCTTCGCAGATACGCAGTATTTT CASSPGGAFADTQYF
TRBJ1-5 . TRBV6-1 . TGTGCCAGCAGTGAGATTTCCGGACAGTATAATCAGCCCCAGCATTTT CASSEISGQYNQPQHF
TRBJ1-1 . TRBV2 . TGTGCCAGCGGAATTATGGACACTGAAGCTTTCTTT CASGIMDTEAFF
TRBJ1-1 . TRBV10-3 . TGTGCCATCAGAAACGGGGGGCACAGCTTGTACGCTTTCTTT CAIRNGGHSLYAFF
TRBJ1-3 . TRBV14 . TGTGCTAGCAGCCGGCACCCAGGATCCGGAAACACCATATATTTT CASSRHPGSGNTIYF
TRBJ2-3 . TRBV3-1/TRBV3-2 . TGTGCCAGCAGCCAAGAGGGAGTTTCAGATACGCAGTATTTT CASSQEGVSDTQYF
TRBJ1-3 . TRBV30 . TGTGCCTGGAGACAGCCGAGCTCTGGAAACACCATATATTTT CAWRQPSSGNTIYF
TRBJ1-2 . TRBV7-2 . TGTGCCAGCAGCTTGACTACTTCAGGGGGCTACACCTTC CASSLTTSGGYTF
TRBJ1-5 . TRBV18 . TGTGCCAGCTCACGCTCAGTTAGCAATCAGCCCCAGCATTTT CASSRSVSNQPQHF
TRBJ2-3 . TRBV5-1 . TGCGCCAGCAGCCCCGAGGGGTACACAGATACGCAGTATTTT CASSPEGYTDTQYF
TRBJ1-4 . TRBV30 . TGTGCCTGGAGTTCGAGGGCAACTAATGAAAAACTGTTTTTT CAWSSRATNEKLFF
TRBJ1-1 . TRBV19 TRBD1 TGTGCCAGTTGTACAGGGGGAGGCACTGAAGCTTTCTTT CASCTGGGTEAFF
TRBJ1-3 . TRBV19 . TGTGCCAGTAGTATAAGGACCAGGAGCTCTGGAAACACCATATATTTT CASSIRTRSSGNTIYF
TRBJ2-3 . TRBV5-1 TRBD2 TGCGCCAGCAGCTTGGGGCGGGGGGACCGCACAGATACGCAGTATTTT CASSLGRGDRTDTQYF
TRBJ2-1 once TRBV5-1 . TGCGCCAGCAGTTATCGCCAGCCCAGCTCTGGGAGCTCCTACAATGAGCAGTTCTTC CASSYRQPSSGSSYNEQFF
TRBJ1-3 . TRBV7-2 . TGTGCCAGCAGGCTCCCGCTAGGCACCATATATTTT CASRLPLGTIYF